Presented here are 21 T cell receptor beta chains from one specimen sequenced in a study of blood T cell repertoires in COVID-19. Sequencing used immunoSEQ multiplex PCR; TCRdb keeps in-frame clones, though not all of them. Among about 530,000 clones listed, 85% to 90% were seen once. Sequencing input: peripheral blood. The receptors originated from a woman in her forties or fifties with COVID-19, enrolled during active disease.

The rearrangement links TRBV19 to TRBJ2-5; the D gene is possibly TRBD1 (6 bases). The CDR3 is 17 amino acids. Germline CDR1 reads LNHDA; CDR2 reads SQIVND (reference sequence). The germline V and J ends were trimmed by 1 base and 2 bases, with 17 bases remaining between them. DNA of the CDR3: TGTGCCAGTAGTATAGGAGGGGCTACTAGGGGGCAAGAGACCCAGTACTTC. This codes for CASSIGGATRGQETQYF.

The gene calls are TRBV7-6 and TRBJ2-1, with D possibly matching TRBD2 (5 bases). V was shortened by 4 bases and J by 4 bases, with 8 bases between the two germline ends. CDR3 length: 13 amino acids. In germline, CDR1 is SGHVS, CDR2 FNYEAQ. The CDR3 protein is CASSSGEYNEQFF. CDR3 sequence (DNA): TGTGCCAGCAGCTCCGGGGAGTACAATGAGCAGTTCTTC.

J is TRBJ1-5 and V is TRBV2; D unresolved. Per germline, CDR1 SNHLY and CDR2 FYNNEI. CDR3 length: 17 amino acids. With 0 bases removed from V and 0 bases from J, the gap between germline ends came to 12 bases. CDR3 in amino acids: CASSEALRSYSNQPQHF. The CDR3 coding sequence is TGTGCCAGCAGTGAAGCGCTTCGTAGCTATAGCAATCAGCCCCAGCATTTT.

The rearrangement uses TRBV10-3 and TRBJ2-3, with D possibly TRBD2 on 6 matching bases. Germline loops: CDR1 ENHRY, CDR2 SYGVKD. Trimming pared 7 bases from V and 4 bases from J, leaving 15 bases between. CDR3 length: 14 amino acids. CDR3 region: CAITAGREADTQYF. For the CDR3, the DNA is TGTGCCATCACCGCCGGCAGGGAGGCAGATACGCAGTATTTT.

This sequence joins TRBV6-1 and TRBJ1-3; 7 nucleotides align to TRBD1. The CDR3 runs 16 residues. V dropped 2 bases and J dropped 2; count of bases not matched to a gene: 6. The germline gives CDR1 MNHNS, CDR2 SASEGT. CDR3 protein: CASSENDREAGNTIYF. Written as DNA, the CDR3 is TGTGCCAGCAGTGAAAACGACAGGGAGGCTGGAAACACCATATATTTT.

The chain recombines TRBV6-6 with TRBJ1-2, with a weak D call TRBD1 (5 bases). The CDR3 covers 12 residues. CDR1 and CDR2 from the germline V gene are MNHNY and SVGAGI (reference sequence). Trimming took off 8 bases at V and 4 bases at J, with 11 bases between the two ends. The CDR3 is CASLGGSYGYTF. The CDR3 bases are TGTGCCAGCCTCGGGGGTAGCTATGGCTACACCTTC.

The rearrangement uses TRBV6-4 and TRBJ2-7, with D tentatively TRBD1 (6 bases). This CDR3 spans 15 amino acids. From germline, CDR1 is MRHNA and CDR2 SNTAGT. The V end was cut by 5 bases, the J end by 4 bases, with 18 bases between. This CDR3 reads CASSRGSGHGYEQYF. As DNA, the CDR3 is TGTGCCAGCAGTCGAGGGTCGGGACACGGGTACGAGCAGTACTTC.

The chain combines TRBV5-1 with TRBJ1-1; 12 positions agree with TRBD1. V shed 4 bases, J shed 6 bases, and the junction held 10 bases outside the gene matches. This CDR3 region has 16 residues. Germline V gene data show CDR1 as SGHRS and CDR2 as YFSETQ. The CDR3 loop is CASSRVTGTGGPEAFF. The CDR3 DNA follows: TGCGCCAGCAGCCGAGTTACCGGGACAGGGGGCCCTGAAGCTTTCTTT.

The V gene is TRBV27, the J gene TRBJ2-5, with D perhaps matching TRBD2 (6 bases). CDR1 and CDR2 (germline): MNHEY, SMNVEV (reference sequence). V lost 6 bases and J 5 bases, leaving 16 bases between the germline ends. This CDR3 spans 14 amino acids. CDR3 sequence (DNA): TGTGCCAGCAGCACCCTCATTGCGGGGGAGACCCAGTACTTC. This sequence encodes CASSTLIAGETQYF.

This clone was observed a single time. The junction shows a germline mismatch at one end, possibly a read error. CDR3 nucleotides: TGTGCCAGCACCTTAGCCAGCGGGGGGGAGGACAATGAGCAGTTCTTC. Protein sequence: CASTLASGGEDNEQFF. The V call is TRBV7-6, the J call TRBJ2-1; 10 positions agree with TRBD2. The CDR3 loop spans 16 amino acids. The germline CDR1 and CDR2 sequences are SGHVS and FNYEAQ.

This chain connects TRBV24-1 to TRBJ2-1; D might be TRBD2 (6 bases). The CDR3 loop spans 14 amino acids. Trimming pared 5 bases from V and 4 bases from J, leaving 11 bases between. Germline CDR1 is KGHDR and CDR2 is SFDVKD. For the CDR3, the DNA is TGTGCCACCAGTGGGGGGGACGGATACAATGAGCAGTTCTTC. Residues: CATSGGDGYNEQFF.

The chain joins TRBV7-3 to TRBJ2-1; D not resolved. Per the germline V gene, CDR1 is SGHTA and CDR2 is FQGTGA. The CDR3 consists of 12 residues. Deletions cut 5 bases from V and 7 bases from J, with 9 bases between. The chain's CDR3 is CASSPPANEQFF. DNA of the CDR3: TGTGCCAGCAGCCCCCCAGCGAATGAGCAGTTCTTC.

The chain links TRBV30 to TRBJ2-7; tentatively, D is TRBD1 (6 bases). The CDR3 loop spans 16 amino acids. Looked up from germline, CDR1 is GTSNPN and CDR2 is SVGIG (reference sequence). V shed 3 bases and J shed 4 bases, with 22 bases lying between them. The CDR3 DNA follows: TGTGCCTGGAGCGGTATCGGAGCACCAGGGGCTTACGAGCAGTACTTC. Amino acids: CAWSGIGAPGAYEQYF.

The chain links TRBV19 to TRBJ1-6; tentative D call: TRBD1 (5 bases). Germline assignment: CDR1 LNHDA and CDR2 SQIVND (reference sequence). The V end was cut by 1 base, the J end by 6 bases, with 13 bases between. The CDR3 loop spans 16 amino acids. In nucleotides, the CDR3 is TGTGCCAGTAGTATAGGGGGGGGGTTGAGTAATTCACCCCTCCACTTT. Translation gives CASSIGGGLSNSPLHF.

The J gene is TRBJ2-7, the V gene TRBV4-2; 10 bases align to TRBD1. CDR3 size: 16 residues. With V trimmed by 4 bases and J by 4 bases, 10 bases remained unmatched. CDR1 and CDR2 (germline): LGHNA, YNFKEQ. DNA of the CDR3: TGTGCCAGCAGCCCGCTCGGACAGGGGGGCCTATACGAGCAGTACTTC. Its translation is CASSPLGQGGLYEQYF.

This clone was seen only a few times. This chain links TRBV19 with TRBJ1-5; D call uncertain. Looked up from germline, CDR1 is LNHDA and CDR2 is SQIVND (reference sequence). The CDR3 has 12 residues. Trimming stripped 5 bases from V and 4 bases from J, with 6 bases between. CDR3 bases: TGTGCCAGTAGTCCGACTAATCAGCCCCAGCATTTT. It is translated as CASSPTNQPQHF. Together with reference TRBV19 and TRBJ1-5, the CDR3 gives the full variable domain: DGGITQSPKYLFRKEGQNVTLSCEQNLNHDAMYWYRQDPGQGLRLIYYSQIVNDFQKGDIAEGYSVSREKKESFPLTVTSAQKNPTAFYLCASSPTNQPQHFGDGTRLSIL.

The chain has TRBV5-1 and TRBJ2-7, with 10 bases that match TRBD1. CDR1 is SGHRS and CDR2 is YFSETQ in the germline V gene. The CDR3 has 15 residues. Trimming removed 3 bases from V and 6 bases from J; junction bases left unmatched: 9. The CDR3 DNA is TGCGCCAGCAGCTCGGAAAGGAGGACAGGGGGCGAGCAGTACTTC. Translating it yields CASSSERRTGGEQYF.

The CDR3 region is CASKDLRDRGTDTQYF. Here the CDR3 DNA reads TGTGCCAGTAAGGATTTGAGGGACAGGGGCACAGATACGCAGTATTTT. The rearrangement joins TRBV19 to TRBJ2-3; TRBD1 aligns across 9 bases. V was clipped by 7 bases and J by 1 base; unmatched bases: 9. The CDR3 consists of 16 residues. The germline V gene has CDR1 LNHDA and CDR2 SQIVND (reference sequence).

This chain joins TRBV9 and TRBJ1-1, with a possible D match to TRBD1 (6 bases). The germline V gene encodes CDR1 SGDLS and CDR2 YYNGEE. The germline V and J ends were trimmed by 4 bases and 5 bases, with 15 bases remaining between them. The CDR3 loop spans 14 amino acids. DNA of the CDR3: TGTGCCAGCAGCCAATCAGGGGTATGGACTGAAGCTTTCTTT. Amino acids: CASSQSGVWTEAFF.

This rearrangement joins TRBV9 to TRBJ1-2, with D possibly TRBD1 on 6 matching bases. Germline V gene sequence: CDR1 SGDLS, CDR2 YYNGEE. V was trimmed by 3 bases and J by 8 bases, leaving 20 bases between them. The CDR3 length is 15 residues. CDR3 DNA sequence: TGTGCCAGCAGCGCCGAGGACAGCCCCTATGGGGGCTACACCTTC. It codes for CASSAEDSPYGGYTF.

This clone appeared once. The chain joins TRBV7-2 to TRBJ1-6; 11 bases are shared with TRBD1. V shed 1 base, J shed 14 bases, and the junction held 7 bases outside the gene matches. CDR3 length: 15 amino acids. Germline CDR1 and CDR2: SGHTA and FQGNSA. The DNA of the CDR3 is TGTGCCAGCAGCTTAGGGGGACAGGGGGTTCGGGCCCTCCACTTT. This sequence encodes CASSLGGQGVRALHF.